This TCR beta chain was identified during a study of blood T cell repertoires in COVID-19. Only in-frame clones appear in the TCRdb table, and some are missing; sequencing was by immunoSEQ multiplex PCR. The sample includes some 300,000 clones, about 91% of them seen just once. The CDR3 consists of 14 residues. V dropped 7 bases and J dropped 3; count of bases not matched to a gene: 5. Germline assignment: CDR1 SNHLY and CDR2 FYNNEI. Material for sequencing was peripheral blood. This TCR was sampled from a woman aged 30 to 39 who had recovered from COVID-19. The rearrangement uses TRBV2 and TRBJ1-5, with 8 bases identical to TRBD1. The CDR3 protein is CASTLGQDNQPQHF. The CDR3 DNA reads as TGTGCCAGCACCCTGGGACAGGACAATCAGCCCCAGCATTTT.